What follows are 28 T cell receptor beta chains derived from one specimen sequenced in a study of cytomegalovirus exposure and HLA in healthy donors. The PCR used 60 Vbeta and 13 Jbeta primers. Profiling relied on immunoSEQ multiplex PCR, and the TCRdb table lists in-frame clones only, not all of them. The data show under 150,000 clones, around 72% seen once. Specimen: PBMCs. These TCRs come from a woman aged 40 to 50 in good health and CMV-seronegative.

This clone was observed once. The rearrangement uses TRBV6-6 and TRBJ1-6, with D perhaps TRBD1 (6 bases). The CDR3 covers 13 residues. V dropped 10 bases and J dropped 14 bases, with 21 bases sitting between them. Germline CDR1 MNHNY, CDR2 SVGAGI (reference sequence). CDR3 coding DNA: TGTGCCATAGGGACACGGCTTAATTCGGCCCTCCACTTT. As protein: CAIGTRLNSALHF.

V is TRBV18 and J is TRBJ2-1; 14 bases are a match to TRBD2. CDR1 is KGHSH, CDR2 LQKENI, per germline. V lost 4 bases, J lost 10 bases, and 9 bases stayed unmatched. The CDR3 is 16 residues long. The CDR3 DNA is TGTGCCAGCTCACTCAATGGACTAGCGGGGGGTAACGAGCAGTTCTTC. Protein product: CASSLNGLAGGNEQFF.

A note on this clone: Different DNA sequences within this sample yield the same CDR3. This rearrangement joins TRBV6-1 to TRBJ1-5; the match to TRBD1 covers 7 bases. V shed 6 bases, J shed 1 base, and the junction held 6 bases outside the gene matches. The CDR3 runs to 15 residues. The germline V gene encodes CDR1 MNHNS and CDR2 SASEGT. CDR3 in amino acids: CASRTGVGSNQPQHF. CDR3 coding DNA: TGTGCCAGCAGAACAGGGGTGGGAAGCAATCAGCCCCAGCATTTT.

The J gene is TRBJ2-2, the V gene TRBV21-1; the D segment call TRBD1 is taken from the table without a DNA check. TRBV21-1 is a pseudogene segment. CDR3 length: 16 amino acids. Here the CDR3 reads CASSKARDTNTGELFF. For the CDR3, the DNA is TGTGCCAGCAGCAAAGCGCGAGACACCAACACCGGGGAGCTGTTTTTT.

The chain links TRBV7-2 to TRBJ2-5; 8 bases are shared with TRBD2. The CDR3 is 16 amino acids. With V trimmed by 5 bases and J by 4 bases, 12 bases remained unmatched. CDR1 is SGHTA and CDR2 is FQGNSA in the germline V gene. This chain's CDR3 is CASSPPGGGQIETQYF. The CDR3 DNA follows: TGTGCCAGCAGCCCCCCAGGCGGGGGGCAGATAGAGACCCAGTACTTC.

The chain couples TRBV2 to TRBJ2-3; a possible D gene is TRBD1 (5 bases). CDR1 is SNHLY and CDR2 is FYNNEI in the germline V gene. The V end was cut by 5 bases, the J end by 0 bases, with 12 bases between. CDR3 length equals 15 residues. The CDR3 loop is CASSRVGDSTDTQYF. The CDR3 nucleotides read TGTGCCAGCAGTCGTGTAGGGGATAGCACAGATACGCAGTATTTT. The variable domain in full, with the rest retrieved from reference TRBV2 and TRBJ2-3, is EPEVTQTPSHQVTQMGQEVILRCVPISNHLYFYWYRQILGQKVEFLVSFYNNEISEKSEIFDDQFSVERPDGSNFTLKIRSTKLEDSAMYFCASSRVGDSTDTQYFGPGTRLTVL.

This chain links TRBV5-4 with TRBJ2-3; 11 bases are shared with TRBD2. The CDR3 runs 17 residues. Losses at the gene ends were 7 bases for V and 6 bases for J; bases not matched to a gene: 16. The germline V gene has CDR1 SGHNT and CDR2 YYREEE (reference sequence). Written as DNA, the CDR3 is TGTGCCAGCGGCCTGGGTGGAGTAGCGGGAGGGCTGGATACGCAGTATTTT. Translation: CASGLGGVAGGLDTQYF.

In this sample, this clone turned up a few times. The CDR3: CASSTSTDTQYF. DNA of the CDR3: TGCGCCAGCAGCACAAGCACAGATACGCAGTATTTT. The rearrangement links TRBV5-1 to TRBJ2-3; D unclear. V was clipped by 4 bases and J by 0 bases, with 3 bases between them. This CDR3 has 12 amino acids. Germline V lookup: CDR1 SGHRS, CDR2 YFSETQ.

This chain joins TRBV28 and TRBJ2-7; a possible D gene is TRBD1 (6 bases). Germline CDR1 and CDR2: MDHEN and SYDVKM. Trimming removed 8 bases from V and 3 bases from J, with 14 bases in between. The CDR3 runs 13 residues. CDR3 DNA: TGTGCCAGCGCCCAGGGGTGGGGCTACGAGCAGTACTTC. Its translation is CASAQGWGYEQYF.

This chain uses TRBV6-1 with TRBJ1-3, with 7 bases aligning to TRBD1. The ends lost 6 bases at V and 4 bases at J; junction bases unmatched: 6. Germline loops: CDR1 MNHNS, CDR2 SASEGT. CDR3 length: 14 amino acids. CDR3 sequence: CASSRQGKGNTIYF. The CDR3, as DNA: TGTGCCAGCAGCCGACAGGGAAAGGGAAACACCATATATTTT.

This clone was picked up a small number of times. V gene TRBV4-2 combines with J gene TRBJ1-4; 8 nucleotides match TRBD1. This CDR3 is built from 14 residues. The trim removed 8 bases at V and 8 bases at J, leaving 10 bases unmatched. Germline V gene sequence: CDR1 LGHNA, CDR2 YNFKEQ. CDR3 amino acids: CASGQGKLGEKLFF. CDR3 in DNA: TGTGCCAGCGGACAGGGAAAGCTCGGAGAAAAACTGTTTTTT.

The chain uses TRBV15 and TRBJ1-5, with D possibly TRBD1 on 5 matching bases. CDR1 LNHNV and CDR2 YYDKDF come from the germline V gene (reference sequence). The ends were cut back, 1 base at V and 1 base at J, with 11 bases in the middle. This CDR3 has 16 amino acids. Here the CDR3 reads CATSRVIDSSNQPQHF. Here the CDR3 DNA reads TGTGCCACCAGCAGAGTTATTGACAGCAGCAATCAGCCCCAGCATTTT.

This chain uses TRBV5-8 with TRBJ1-5; TRBD1 might be the D (6 bases). Germline lookup yields CDR1 SGHTS and CDR2 YDEGEE. This CDR3 contains 17 residues. Trimming cost V 2 bases and J 3 bases, with 18 bases left between them. The CDR3 is CASSFFWGQGDNQPQHF. The DNA of the CDR3 is TGTGCCAGCAGCTTTTTTTGGGGGCAGGGTGACAATCAGCCCCAGCATTTT.

The chain links TRBV7-9 to TRBJ1-2; D not resolved. Looked up from germline, CDR1 is SEHNR and CDR2 is FQNEAQ (reference sequence). The CDR3 is made up of 13 amino acids. The germline V and J ends were trimmed by 5 bases and 2 bases, with 9 bases remaining between them. CDR3 in DNA: TGTGCCAGCAGCCCGTCTCGGAACTATGGCTACACCTTC. Translated: CASSPSRNYGYTF.

The chain joins TRBV7-9 to TRBJ1-5; a weak D match, TRBD1 (5 bases). The V gene lost 4 bases and the J gene lost 0 bases, with 10 bases spanning the gap. Germline CDR1 SEHNR, CDR2 FQNEAQ (reference sequence). The length of the CDR3 is 15 residues. CDR3 sequence reads: CASSSIGGSNQPQHF. The CDR3 coding sequence is TGTGCCAGCAGCTCAATCGGGGGTAGCAATCAGCCCCAGCATTTT.

The gene calls are TRBV5-5 and TRBJ1-2; 7 bases match TRBD1. The length of the CDR3 is 15 residues. The V gene's germline CDR1 is SGHKS and CDR2 YYEKEE (reference sequence). V lost 0 bases, J lost 2 bases, and 4 bases stayed unmatched. The CDR3, as DNA: TGTGCCAGCAGCTTGGACGTCAGGGGGAACTATGGCTACACCTTC. It yields the protein CASSLDVRGNYGYTF.

This rearrangement joins TRBV2 to TRBJ2-1; D remains ambiguous. In germline, CDR1 is SNHLY, CDR2 FYNNEI. CDR3 length equals 18 residues. V was pared by 6 bases and J by 5 bases, with 26 bases between. This CDR3 is CASSHPRYSPYTNNEQFF. Written as DNA, the CDR3 is TGTGCCAGCAGCCACCCCCGATATAGTCCCTATACTAACAATGAGCAGTTCTTC.

The J gene is TRBJ2-1, the V gene TRBV11-2; 8 bases fit TRBD1. Trimming removed 5 bases from V and 8 bases from J; junction bases left unmatched: 14. The CDR3 runs to 16 residues. Germline assignment: CDR1 SGHAT and CDR2 FQNNGV. The CDR3 region has the DNA TGTGCCAGCAGCCCCCCGGACAGGGTCTCTCCGGATGAGCAGTTCTTC. This codes for CASSPPDRVSPDEQFF.

The chain couples TRBV7-6 to TRBJ2-3; weak D call: TRBD2 (6 bases). This CDR3 is 15 amino acids long. CDR1 SGHVS and CDR2 FNYEAQ come from the germline V gene. With 2 bases removed from V and 2 bases from J, the gap between germline ends came to 11 bases. CDR3 loop: CASSLLGTSTDTQYF. The DNA for the CDR3 is TGTGCCAGCAGCTTACTCGGGACTTCCACAGATACGCAGTATTTT.

The rearrangement uses TRBV5-1 and TRBJ2-7; TRBD1 matches at 7 bases. The CDR3 is 15 residues long. Germline values: CDR1 SGHRS, CDR2 YFSETQ. Trimming at V came to 0 bases and at J to 0 bases, leaving 3 bases not matched to a gene. The CDR3 nucleotides read TGCGCCAGCAGCTTGGCCTGGGACAGCTCCTACGAGCAGTACTTC. Its translation is CASSLAWDSSYEQYF.

The rearrangement joins TRBV7-9 to TRBJ2-3; 7 bases agree with TRBD2. V gave up 5 bases and J gave up 3 bases; unmatched junction bases: 8. The germline gives CDR1 SEHNR, CDR2 FQNEAQ (reference sequence). The CDR3 totals 15 residues. The CDR3 DNA sequence: TGTGCCAGCAGCAGGGAGGGGACCCCGACAGATACGCAGTATTTT. Translation: CASSREGTPTDTQYF.

This chain connects TRBV7-9 to TRBJ2-7, with 8 bases lining up with TRBD1. The germline gives CDR1 SEHNR, CDR2 FQNEAQ (reference sequence). V gave up 5 bases and J gave up 1 base; unmatched junction bases: 10. CDR3 length equals 16 residues. CDR3 in DNA: TGTGCCAGCAGCCCAATTTGGACAGGGACATCCTACGAGCAGTACTTC. It specifies CASSPIWTGTSYEQYF.

This chain uses TRBV13 with TRBJ2-1; D is unclear. V was shortened by 4 bases and J by 10 bases, with 8 bases between the two germline ends. The CDR3 extends over 11 amino acids. Germline values: CDR1 PRHDT, CDR2 FYEKMQ (reference sequence). This chain's CDR3 is CASSSPTEQFF. The CDR3 DNA follows: TGTGCCAGCAGCTCCCCTACCGAGCAGTTCTTC.

CDR3 sequence: CASSAPNLQGSYTF. CDR3 bases: TGTGCCAGCAGCGCACCGAACCTACAGGGGAGCTACACCTTC. This rearrangement joins TRBV7-9 to TRBJ1-2, with 7 bases fitting TRBD1. This CDR3 contains 14 residues. Germline loops: CDR1 SEHNR, CDR2 FQNEAQ (reference sequence). J lost 9 bases, V lost 5 bases, and 12 bases had no gene match.

The chain carries TRBV6-4 and TRBJ1-1; possibly TRBD1 for D (6 bases). V was pared by 6 bases and J by 1 base, with 9 bases between. Germline lookup yields CDR1 MRHNA and CDR2 SNTAGT. This CDR3 is built from 13 residues. The CDR3 region has the DNA TGTGCCAGCAGCGGGGGGGCGAACACTGAAGCTTTCTTT. Its protein product is CASSGGANTEAFF.

The V and J genes are TRBV19 and TRBJ1-3; D remains ambiguous. Germline V lookup: CDR1 LNHDA, CDR2 SQIVND (reference sequence). The CDR3 is 13 residues long. V was shortened by 3 bases and J by 4 bases, with 7 bases between the two germline ends. In nucleotides, the CDR3 is TGTGCCAGTAGTATGGGCAGCGGAAACACCATATATTTT. It encodes CASSMGSGNTIYF. The complete variable domain, with remaining parts taken from reference TRBV19 and TRBJ1-3, reads DGGITQSPKYLFRKEGQNVTLSCEQNLNHDAMYWYRQDPGQGLRLIYYSQIVNDFQKGDIAEGYSVSREKKESFPLTVTSAQKNPTAFYLCASSMGSGNTIYFGEGSWLTVV.

The chain recombines TRBV5-1 with TRBJ1-2; D ambiguous. The CDR3 length is 13 residues. With 0 bases removed from V and 5 bases from J, the gap between germline ends came to 8 bases. Germline CDR1 reads SGHRS; CDR2 reads YFSETQ. This CDR3 reads CASSLGNGYGYTF. CDR3 bases: TGCGCCAGCAGCTTGGGAAACGGGTATGGCTACACCTTC.

The chain carries TRBV2 and TRBJ2-5; 7 nucleotides match TRBD1. Germline CDR1 SNHLY, CDR2 FYNNEI. The CDR3 has 17 residues. With V trimmed by 3 bases and J by 2 bases, 12 bases remained unmatched. In DNA, the CDR3 is TGTGCCAGCAGTGAGCAACCACGGGGACAGCTACAAGAGACCCAGTACTTC. It is translated as CASSEQPRGQLQETQYF.